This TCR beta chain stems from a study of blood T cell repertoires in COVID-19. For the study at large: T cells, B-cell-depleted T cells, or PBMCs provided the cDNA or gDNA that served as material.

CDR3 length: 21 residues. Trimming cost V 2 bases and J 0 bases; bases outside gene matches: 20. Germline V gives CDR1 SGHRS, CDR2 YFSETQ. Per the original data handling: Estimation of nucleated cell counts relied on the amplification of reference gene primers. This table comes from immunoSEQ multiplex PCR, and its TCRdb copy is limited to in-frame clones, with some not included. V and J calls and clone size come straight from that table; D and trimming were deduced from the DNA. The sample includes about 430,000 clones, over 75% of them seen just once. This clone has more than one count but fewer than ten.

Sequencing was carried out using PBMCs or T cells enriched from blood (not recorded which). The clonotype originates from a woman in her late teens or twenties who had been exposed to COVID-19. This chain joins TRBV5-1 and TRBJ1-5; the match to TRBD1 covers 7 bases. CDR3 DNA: TGCGCCAGCAGCTTAGGACCGGGACAGCCTCGCCAGTCGATTAGCAATCAGCCCCAGCATTTT. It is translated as CASSLGPGQPRQSISNQPQHF.